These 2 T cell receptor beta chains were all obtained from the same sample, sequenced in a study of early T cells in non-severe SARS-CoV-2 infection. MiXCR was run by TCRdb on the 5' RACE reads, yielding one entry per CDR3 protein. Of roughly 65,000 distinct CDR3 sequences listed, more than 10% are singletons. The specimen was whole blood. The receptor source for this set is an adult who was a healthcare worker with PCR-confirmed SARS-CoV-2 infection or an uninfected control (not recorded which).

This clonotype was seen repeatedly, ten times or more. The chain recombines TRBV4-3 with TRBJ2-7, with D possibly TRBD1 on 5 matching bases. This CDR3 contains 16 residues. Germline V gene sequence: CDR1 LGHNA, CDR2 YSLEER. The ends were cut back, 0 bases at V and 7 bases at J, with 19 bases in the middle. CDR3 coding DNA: TGCGCCAGCAGCCAAGATGGGGCAGTTTTTCTGGGGGAGCAGTACTTC. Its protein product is CASSQDGAVFLGEQYF.

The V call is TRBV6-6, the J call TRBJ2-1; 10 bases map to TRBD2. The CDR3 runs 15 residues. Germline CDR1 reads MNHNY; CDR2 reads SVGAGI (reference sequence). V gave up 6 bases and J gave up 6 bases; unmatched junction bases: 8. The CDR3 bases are TGTGCCAGCAGCAGGACTAGCGGAGAGTCCAATGAGCAGTTCTTC. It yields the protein CASSRTSGESNEQFF.